The clone carrying this TCR beta chain appeared a few times. This CDR3 comprises 13 residues. V dropped 2 bases and J dropped 7 bases, with 12 bases sitting between them. MiXCR, applied by TCRdb to the RT-PCR reads, yields one record per CDR3 protein. Of fewer than 800,000 distinct CDR3 sequences detected, about 14% appear once; the ten largest clones hold 3.6%. The genes are TRBV12-3 or TRBV12-4 and TRBJ2-7, with a weak D call TRBD1 (6 bases). The receptor was derived from a female donor in good health, serving as a healthy control. Sequenced input: memory CD4+ T cells from blood. Written as DNA, the CDR3 is TGTGCCAGCAGTTTAAACAGGGCCTGGGAGCAGTACTTC. This sequence encodes CASSLNRAWEQYF.